These 14 T cell receptor beta chains originate from one sample sequenced in a study of blood T cell repertoires in COVID-19 (dated by TCRdb to the early 2020s). Library preparation was by the immunoSEQ multiplex PCR assay. Held by TCRdb, this immuneACCESS table contains in-frame sequences only and omits some clones. Under half of the omission traces to an unresolved V gene where checked; the cause of the rest is unknown. Within this sample are 240,000 or so clones, with roughly 80% of them counted one time only. Jointly, the top ten make up 3% to 4% of the sample. Sequences were obtained from peripheral blood. The receptors originated from a woman under 30 with acute or convalescent COVID-19.

This rearrangement joins TRBV29-1 to TRBJ2-1; TRBD1 aligns across 8 bases. Trimming took 4 bases from V and 0 from J; bases not matched to a gene: 2. Germline CDR1 is SQVTM and CDR2 is ANQGSEA. The CDR3 loop spans 14 amino acids. CDR3 residues: CSVAGGSSYNEQFF. The CDR3 region has the DNA TGCAGCGTTGCAGGGGGCAGCTCCTACAATGAGCAGTTCTTC.

The rearrangement uses TRBV18 and TRBJ1-3; D call uncertain. V lost 3 bases and J lost 2, with 5 bases in between. CDR3 length: 13 amino acids. Germline V gene lookup returns CDR1 KGHSH and CDR2 LQKENI. The CDR3 sequence: CASSPIPGNTIYF. The CDR3 nucleotides read TGTGCCAGCTCACCTATCCCTGGAAACACCATATATTTT.

The rearrangement joins TRBV29-1 to TRBJ1-1, with D perhaps matching TRBD1 (5 bases). Trimming shortened V by 7 bases and J by 5 bases, and 20 bases separated the two germline ends. CDR3 length equals 14 residues. Germline V gene data show CDR1 as SQVTM and CDR2 as ANQGSEA. Written as DNA, the CDR3 is TGCAGCGCCGGGCGGGGCCCCGGCGGGACTGAAGCTTTCTTT. This translates into CSAGRGPGGTEAFF. Complete variable domain (other parts from reference TRBV29-1 and TRBJ1-1): SAVISQKPSRDICQRGTSLTIQCQVDSQVTMMFWYRQQPGQSLTLIATANQGSEATYESGFVIDKFPISRPNLTFSTLTVSNMSPEDSSIYLCSAGRGPGGTEAFFGQGTRLTVV.

The chain uses TRBV3-1 (or the pseudogene TRBV3-2) and TRBJ2-1, with D perhaps TRBD1 (5 bases). The CDR3 runs to 15 residues. Trimming removed 3 bases at V and 7 bases at J, with 16 bases between. CDR1 LGHDT and CDR2 YNNKEL come from the germline V gene (reference sequence). CDR3 region: CASSQSAGFWNEQFF. CDR3 bases: TGTGCCAGCAGCCAGTCGGCAGGGTTTTGGAATGAGCAGTTCTTC.

For this clone: Distinct nucleotide sequences in the sample also encode this CDR3. The J gene is TRBJ2-7, the V gene TRBV27, with D unresolved. CDR3 length: 13 residues. V was cut by 4 bases and J by 0 bases, with 7 bases left in between. CDR1 and CDR2 (germline): MNHEY, SMNVEV (reference sequence). CDR3: CASSSYSSYEQYF. In DNA form, the CDR3 reads TGTGCCAGCAGTTCCTATTCCTCCTACGAGCAGTACTTC.

The chain links TRBV9 to TRBJ2-2; D uncertain. The CDR3 length is 13 residues. Looked up from germline, CDR1 is SGDLS and CDR2 is YYNGEE. Trimming took 2 bases from V and 6 from J, leaving 8 bases between them. The CDR3 sequence is CASSVNMPGELFF. The CDR3 DNA is TGTGCCAGCAGCGTCAACATGCCCGGGGAGCTGTTTTTT.

J is TRBJ2-5 and V is TRBV5-1, with D maybe TRBD1 (6 bases). The CDR3 is 13 residues long. Trimming cost V 2 bases and J 3 bases, with 8 bases left between them. From germline, CDR1 is SGHRS and CDR2 YFSETQ. CDR3 in amino acids: CASSFTGKETQYF. CDR3 nucleotides: TGCGCCAGCAGCTTTACAGGGAAAGAGACCCAGTACTTC. Full variable domain (remainder filled in from reference TRBV5-1 and TRBJ2-5): KAGVTQTPRYLIKTRGQQVTLSCSPISGHRSVSWYQQTPGQGLQFLFEYFSETQRNKGNFPGRFSGRQFSNSRSEMNVSTLELGDSALYLCASSFTGKETQYFGPGTRLLVL.

This clone came up once. This chain joins TRBV6-5 and TRBJ2-1; 11 bases match TRBD2. Germline values: CDR1 MNHEY, CDR2 SVGAGI. Trimming cost V 0 bases and J 8 bases; bases outside gene matches: 6. The CDR3 is 16 amino acids. CDR3 sequence reads: CASSYSFSGRGDEQFF. The CDR3 DNA reads as TGTGCCAGCAGTTACTCGTTTAGCGGGAGGGGCGATGAGCAGTTCTTC.

Of note for this clone: At the DNA level, this CDR3 is encoded by other sequences in the same sample as well. The chain joins TRBV6-5 to TRBJ1-5, with D possibly TRBD1 on 5 matching bases. In germline, CDR1 is MNHEY, CDR2 SVGAGI. The CDR3 sequence is 12 residues long. Trimming removed 4 bases from V and 6 bases from J, with 7 bases in between. The CDR3 sequence: CASSSQGQPQHF. CDR3 bases: TGTGCCAGCAGTTCCCAGGGTCAGCCCCAGCATTTT.

J is TRBJ2-7 and V is TRBV6-5; D might be TRBD1 (6 bases). Trimming cost V 6 bases and J 3 bases, with 15 bases left between them. The germline V gene has CDR1 MNHEY and CDR2 SVGAGI. The CDR3 runs 14 residues. CDR3 residues: CASRLGQRIYEQYF. As DNA, the CDR3 is TGTGCCAGCAGACTCGGACAGAGAATCTACGAGCAGTACTTC.

The chain joins TRBV5-8 to TRBJ2-5, with D hard to call. The length of the CDR3 is 16 residues. Germline V gene lookup returns CDR1 SGHTS and CDR2 YDEGEE. V was shortened by 2 bases and J by 0 bases, with 14 bases between the two germline ends. The CDR3 spells CASSFPTGAYQETQYF. The CDR3 nucleotides are TGTGCCAGCAGCTTCCCCACCGGAGCGTACCAAGAGACCCAGTACTTC.

The CDR3 sequence is CASSPQGNTGELFF. The DNA for the CDR3 is TGTGCCAGCAGCCCCCAGGGGAACACCGGGGAGCTGTTTTTT. The rearrangement joins TRBV7-6 to TRBJ2-2; D may be TRBD1 (5 bases). CDR1 SGHVS and CDR2 FNYEAQ come from the germline V gene. With 5 bases removed from V and 1 base from J, the gap between germline ends came to 8 bases. The CDR3 is made up of 14 amino acids.

This clone was seen a handful of times. CDR3: CASKAPLRGSNQPQHF. In DNA, the CDR3 is TGTGCCAGTAAGGCCCCCCTGCGGGGCAGCAATCAGCCCCAGCATTTT. This sequence joins TRBV19 and TRBJ1-5, with D perhaps TRBD1 (5 bases). In germline, CDR1 is LNHDA, CDR2 SQIVND (reference sequence). V lost 7 bases and J lost 1, with 17 bases in between. The CDR3 runs to 16 residues.

The chain employs TRBV14 and TRBJ1-6; maybe TRBD1 (6 bases). The germline V and J ends were trimmed by 1 base and 0 bases, with 22 bases remaining between them. The germline V gene has CDR1 SGHDN and CDR2 FVKESK. This CDR3 region has 21 residues. The CDR3 DNA sequence: TGTGCCAGCAGCCAAGGGGTCGGGACACCGTTTTATTCCTCCTATAATTCACCCCTCCACTTT. Amino acids: CASSQGVGTPFYSSYNSPLHF.